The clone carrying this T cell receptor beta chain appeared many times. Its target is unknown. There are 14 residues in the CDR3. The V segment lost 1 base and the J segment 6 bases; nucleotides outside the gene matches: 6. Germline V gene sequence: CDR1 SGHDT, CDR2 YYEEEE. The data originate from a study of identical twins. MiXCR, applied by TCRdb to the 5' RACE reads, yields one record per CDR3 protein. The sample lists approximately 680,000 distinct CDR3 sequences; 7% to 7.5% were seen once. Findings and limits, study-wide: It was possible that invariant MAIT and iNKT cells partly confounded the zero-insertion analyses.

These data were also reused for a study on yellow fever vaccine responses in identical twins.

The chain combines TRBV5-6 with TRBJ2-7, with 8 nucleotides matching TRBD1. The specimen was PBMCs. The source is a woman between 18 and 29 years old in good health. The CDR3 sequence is CASSLQGAFREQYV. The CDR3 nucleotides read TGTGCCAGCAGCTTGCAGGGGGCATTTCGCGAGCAGTACGTC.